This TCR beta chain was observed in a study of technical replicates of blood from a handful of donors. Generated by immunoSEQ multiplex PCR, the TCRdb table keeps only in-frame clones and is missing some. The table shows roughly 62,000 clones, with about nine tenths occurring only once. Germline loops: CDR1 SGHDT, CDR2 YYEEEE. The CDR3 spans 15 residues. V was trimmed by 6 bases and J by 7 bases, leaving 17 bases between them. The source is a human donor in good health. Some clones in this sample may be carry-over from other donors' samples. The sequenced sample consisted of PBMCs. This chain connects TRBV5-6 to TRBJ1-6; D not certain. The CDR3 DNA sequence: TGTGCCAGCACCCAAATAGCAGTGTGGAATTCACCCCTCCACTTT. Translated: CASTQIAVWNSPLHF.